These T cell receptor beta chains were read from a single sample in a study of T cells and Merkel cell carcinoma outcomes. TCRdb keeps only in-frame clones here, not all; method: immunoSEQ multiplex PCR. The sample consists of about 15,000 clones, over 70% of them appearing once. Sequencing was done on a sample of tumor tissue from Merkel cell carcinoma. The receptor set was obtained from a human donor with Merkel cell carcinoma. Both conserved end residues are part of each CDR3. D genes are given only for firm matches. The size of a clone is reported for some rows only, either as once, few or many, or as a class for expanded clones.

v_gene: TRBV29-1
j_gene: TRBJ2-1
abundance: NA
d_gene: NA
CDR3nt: TGCAGCGTTCATCGGGTTTACAATGAGCAGTTCTTC
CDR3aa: CSVHRVYNEQFF

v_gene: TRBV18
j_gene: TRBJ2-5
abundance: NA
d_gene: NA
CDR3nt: TGTGCCAGCTCACCACAAGGGTTTCGGGAGACCCAGTACTTC
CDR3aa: CASSPQGFRETQYF

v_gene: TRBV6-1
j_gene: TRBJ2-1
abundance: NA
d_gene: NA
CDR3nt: TGTGCCGTCGGGCGGGACTTAGCAACAGGGGAGCAGTTCTTC
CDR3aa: CAVGRDLATGEQFF

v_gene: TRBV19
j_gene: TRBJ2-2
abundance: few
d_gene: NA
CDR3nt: TGTGCCAGTAGTAGGGGTTCTGGGACCAACACCGGGGAGCTGTTTTTT
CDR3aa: CASSRGSGTNTGELFF

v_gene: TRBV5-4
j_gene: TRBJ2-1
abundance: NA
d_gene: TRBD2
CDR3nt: TGTGCCAGCAGCTTGGGGGGGGGCGCGGGAGGTCGGAATGAGCAGTTCTTC
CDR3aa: CASSLGGGAGGRNEQFF

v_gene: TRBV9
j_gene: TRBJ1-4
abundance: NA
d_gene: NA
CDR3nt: TGTGCCAGCAGCCCACAGGGAACTAATGAAAAACTGTTTTTT
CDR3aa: CASSPQGTNEKLFF

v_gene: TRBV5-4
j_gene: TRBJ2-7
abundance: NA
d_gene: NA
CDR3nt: TGTGCCAGCAGCTTGTCGGGAGACGAGCAGTACTTC
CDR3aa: CASSLSGDEQYF

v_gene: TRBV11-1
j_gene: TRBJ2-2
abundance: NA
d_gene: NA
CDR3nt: TGTGCCAGCAGCTTAGGGAAGAACACCGGGGAGCTGTTTTTT
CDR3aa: CASSLGKNTGELFF

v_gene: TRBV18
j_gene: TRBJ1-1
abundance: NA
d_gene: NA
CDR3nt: TGTGCCAGCTCACCACCGGGGGCCGGCACTGAAGCTTTCTTT
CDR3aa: CASSPPGAGTEAFF

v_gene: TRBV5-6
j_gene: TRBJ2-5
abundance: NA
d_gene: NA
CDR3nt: TGTGCCAGCAGCTTCTCGGGGGAAGATCGGGAGACCCAGTACTTC
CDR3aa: CASSFSGEDRETQYF

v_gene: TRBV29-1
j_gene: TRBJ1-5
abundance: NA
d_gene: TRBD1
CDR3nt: TGCAGCGTTCGGCAGGGGGAACAGTCCCAGCATTTT
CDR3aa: CSVRQGEQSQHF

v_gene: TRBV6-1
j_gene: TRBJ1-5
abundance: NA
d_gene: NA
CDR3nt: TGTGCCAGCAGTGAAGGGACAGTGAGCAATCAGCCCCAGCATTTT
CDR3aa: CASSEGTVSNQPQHF

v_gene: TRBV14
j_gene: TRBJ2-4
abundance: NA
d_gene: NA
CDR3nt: TGTGCCAGCAGCCACACCGACTACCGCCACCCTAACATTCAGTACTTC
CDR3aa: CASSHTDYRHPNIQYF

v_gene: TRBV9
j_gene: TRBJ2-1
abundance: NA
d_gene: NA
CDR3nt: TGTGCCAGCAGCGTACTAGGGGGGGGGTACAATGAGCAGTTCTTC
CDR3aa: CASSVLGGGYNEQFF

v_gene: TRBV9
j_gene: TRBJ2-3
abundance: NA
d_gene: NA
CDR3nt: TGTGCCAGCAGCGGGGGGACATCCCCTGATACGCAGTATTTT
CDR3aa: CASSGGTSPDTQYF

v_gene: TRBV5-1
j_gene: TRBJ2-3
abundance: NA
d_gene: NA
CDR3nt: TGCGCCAGCAGCTTGGTTTGGATCACAGATACGCAGTATTTT
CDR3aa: CASSLVWITDTQYF

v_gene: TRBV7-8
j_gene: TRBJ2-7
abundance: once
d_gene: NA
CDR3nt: TGTGCCAGCAGCCCGAGAACAGGGCCATTCTACGAGCAGTACTTC
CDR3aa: CASSPRTGPFYEQYF

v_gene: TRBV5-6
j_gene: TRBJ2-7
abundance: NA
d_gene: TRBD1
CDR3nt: TGTGCCAGCAGCCCTGCTGTGGACAGGGGTAGGTACGAGCAGTACTTC
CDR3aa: CASSPAVDRGRYEQYF

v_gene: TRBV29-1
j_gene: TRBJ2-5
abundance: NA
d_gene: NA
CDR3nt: TGCAGCGTTGAGCAGGGTTCTGAGACCCAGTACTTC
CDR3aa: CSVEQGSETQYF

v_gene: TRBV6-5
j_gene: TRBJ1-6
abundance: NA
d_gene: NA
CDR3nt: TGTGCCAGCAGTTACTCTCGAAATTCACCCCTCCACTTT
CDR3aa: CASSYSRNSPLHF

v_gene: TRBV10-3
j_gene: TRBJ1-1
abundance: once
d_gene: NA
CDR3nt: TGTGCCATCAGTGATGGGGGGCGCGGCCTGAACACTGAAGCTTTCTTT
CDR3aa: CAISDGGRGLNTEAFF

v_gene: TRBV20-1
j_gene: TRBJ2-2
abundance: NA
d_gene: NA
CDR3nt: TGCAGTGCAGGCGGGACCGGGGAGCTGTTTTTT
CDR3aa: CSAGGTGELFF

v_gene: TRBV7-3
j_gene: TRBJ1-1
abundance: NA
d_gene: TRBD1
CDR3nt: TGTGCCAGCAGCCCAGGGGACAGTTACACTGAAGCTTTCTTT
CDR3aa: CASSPGDSYTEAFF

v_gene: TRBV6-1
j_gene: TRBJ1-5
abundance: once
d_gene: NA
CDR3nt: TGTGCCAGCAGGGATAGCAATCAGCCCCAGCATTTT
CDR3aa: CASRDSNQPQHF

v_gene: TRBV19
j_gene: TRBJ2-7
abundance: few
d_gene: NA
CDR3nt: TGTGCCAGTAGTATTATCGGGGCTGGGGACGAGCAGTACTTC
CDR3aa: CASSIIGAGDEQYF

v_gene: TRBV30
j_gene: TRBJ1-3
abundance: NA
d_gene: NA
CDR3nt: TGTGCCTGGACGAGGACGGCCAGCTCTGGAAACATCATATATTTT
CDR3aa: CAWTRTASSGNIIYF

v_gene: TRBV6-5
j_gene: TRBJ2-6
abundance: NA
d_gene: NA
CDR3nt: TGTGCCAGTGAAGGGCGTTATGGGGCCAACGTCCTGACTTTC
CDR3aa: CASEGRYGANVLTF